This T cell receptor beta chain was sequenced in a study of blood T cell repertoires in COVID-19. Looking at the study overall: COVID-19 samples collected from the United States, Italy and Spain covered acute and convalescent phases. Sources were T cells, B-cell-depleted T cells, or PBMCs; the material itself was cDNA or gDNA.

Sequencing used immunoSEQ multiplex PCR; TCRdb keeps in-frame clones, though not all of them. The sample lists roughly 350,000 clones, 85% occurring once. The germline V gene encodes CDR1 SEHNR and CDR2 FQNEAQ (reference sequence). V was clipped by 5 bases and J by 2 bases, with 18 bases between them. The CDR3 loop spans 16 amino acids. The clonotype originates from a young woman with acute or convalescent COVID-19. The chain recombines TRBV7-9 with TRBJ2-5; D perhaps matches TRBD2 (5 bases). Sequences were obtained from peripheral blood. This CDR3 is CASSPPLGVGQETQYF. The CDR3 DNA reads TGTGCCAGCAGCCCCCCCCTCGGGGTTGGGCAAGAGACCCAGTACTTC.